The 11 T cell receptor beta chains in this list originate from one sample, sequenced in a study of early T cells in non-severe SARS-CoV-2 infection. A single record per CDR3 protein comes from TCRdb applying MiXCR to the 5' RACE reads. The sample has about 70,000 distinct CDR3 sequences, less than 5.5% seen once; the top ten hold under 7.5%. This sample comprised whole blood, obtained at baseline. The receptors shown here come from an adult who was a healthcare worker with PCR-confirmed SARS-CoV-2 infection or an uninfected control (not recorded which).

This clonotype was observed at least ten times. The genes are TRBV20-1 and TRBJ2-1, with 12 bases lining up with TRBD2. CDR3 length: 15 amino acids. The V segment lost 0 bases and the J segment 7 bases; nucleotides outside the gene matches: 4. Germline loops: CDR1 DFQATT, CDR2 SNEGSKA (reference sequence). CDR3 protein: CSARDLAGGRNEQFF. Here the CDR3 DNA reads TGCAGTGCTAGAGATCTAGCGGGAGGGCGGAATGAGCAGTTCTTC.

Points on this clonotype: A read error may be the cause here, since a much bigger clone is one base away. The gene calls are TRBV7-9 and TRBJ2-2; D ambiguous. Germline assignment: CDR1 SEHNR and CDR2 FQNEAQ (reference sequence). The CDR3 runs 15 residues. V lost 5 bases and J lost 0, with 10 bases in between. The CDR3 sequence is CASSRVISNTGELFF. The CDR3 DNA follows: TGTGCCAGCAGCAGGGTCATTTCGAACACCGGGGAGCTGTTTTTT.

This clonotype was recorded at least ten times. V is TRBV7-9 and J is TRBJ2-5; 9 nucleotides line up with TRBD2. V lost 5 bases and J lost 2; bases outside the gene matches: 6. Germline V gene lookup returns CDR1 SEHNR and CDR2 FQNEAQ (reference sequence). CDR3 length: 15 residues. DNA of the CDR3: TGTGCCAGCAGCCCGACTAGCGGTACGCAAGAGACCCAGTACTTC. This encodes CASSPTSGTQETQYF.

Details on this clonotype: Germline and junction disagree at one end, which may indicate a read error. This chain links TRBV20-1 with TRBJ2-3; 7 bases agree with TRBD2. The CDR3 loop spans 15 amino acids. Germline lookup yields CDR1 DFQATT and CDR2 SNEGSKA (reference sequence). The CDR3 sequence: CSARDRGGSRDTQYF. CDR3 sequence (DNA): TGCAGTGCTAGAGATCGGGGCGGGAGCAGAGATACGCAGTATTTT.

The chain combines TRBV27 with TRBJ2-5; D unresolved. V gave up 7 bases and J gave up 6 bases, with 12 bases separating them. Germline V gene sequence: CDR1 MNHEY, CDR2 SMNVEV (reference sequence). CDR3 size: 12 residues. Written as DNA, the CDR3 is TGTGCCAGCACATCTTGGGAAAAGACCCAGTACTTC. Residues: CASTSWEKTQYF.

This clonotype occurred a few times. The chain employs TRBV20-1 and TRBJ2-5; the D gene could be TRBD1 or TRBD2 (5 bases each). Germline CDR1 and CDR2: DFQATT and SNEGSKA (reference sequence). CDR3 length: 15 amino acids. V was pared by 1 base and J by 1 base, with 13 bases between. The CDR3 DNA is TGCAGTGCTAGAGGGACTTTAGGGGTCCAAGAGACCCAGTACTTC. It yields the protein CSARGTLGVQETQYF.

This clonotype came up many times. The chain uses TRBV20-1 and TRBJ2-7; TRBD1 might be the D (6 bases). Germline loops: CDR1 DFQATT, CDR2 SNEGSKA (reference sequence). Trimming pared 7 bases from V and 5 bases from J, leaving 21 bases between. This CDR3 region has 14 residues. The CDR3 region has the DNA TGCAGTGGGGCCTCGACAGGTTGGGCGGACGAGCAGTACTTC. It encodes CSGASTGWADEQYF.

Many counts were recorded for this clonotype. The V and J genes are TRBV29-1 and TRBJ2-1; D remains unclear. The germline V gene encodes CDR1 SQVTM and CDR2 ANQGSEA. This CDR3 has 15 residues. V was shortened by 6 bases and J by 4 bases, with 19 bases between the two germline ends. The CDR3 spells CSVPTRSPPYNEQFF. The CDR3 nucleotides read TGCAGCGTCCCGACGAGGTCACCACCGTACAATGAGCAGTTCTTC.

This clonotype has just a few counts. The chain has TRBV12-3 or TRBV12-4 and TRBJ1-1; D is perhaps TRBD1 (6 bases). The CDR3 runs 14 residues. V shed 2 bases and J shed 4 bases, with 11 bases lying between them. The CDR3 DNA reads TGTGCCAGCAGTTTAAACAGGGAAGGCACTGAAGCTTTCTTT. It encodes CASSLNREGTEAFF.

This clonotype has only a few counts. This rearrangement joins TRBV12-3 or TRBV12-4 to TRBJ2-1; 10 nucleotides match TRBD2. Trimming removed 2 bases from V and 12 bases from J; junction bases left unmatched: 1. The CDR3 sequence is 12 residues long. CDR3 residues: CASSLTSGTQFF. The DNA for the CDR3 is TGTGCCAGCAGTTTAACTAGCGGGACGCAGTTCTTC.

This clonotype was recorded many times. This chain uses TRBV6-6 with TRBJ2-7; 10 nucleotides align to TRBD2. J was trimmed by 3 bases and V by 4 bases; bases with no gene match: 3. This CDR3 is 14 amino acids long. The germline V gene has CDR1 MNHNY and CDR2 SVGAGI (reference sequence). The CDR3 here is CASSFGTSDYEQYF. In nucleotides, the CDR3 is TGTGCCAGCAGTTTCGGGACTAGCGACTACGAGCAGTACTTC.